This T cell receptor (beta chain) is from a study of cytomegalovirus exposure and HLA in healthy donors. Study-wide results and caveats: V- and J-gene trimming in TCR beta was tied to a missense DCLRE1C variant by an analysis performed later. Under in vitro conditions, a few CMV-associated chains were confirmed as specific for CMV antigens.

V shed 4 bases, J shed 13 bases, and the junction held 8 bases outside the gene matches. This CDR3 is 13 amino acids long. Germline CDR1 reads SGHDT; CDR2 reads YYEEEE. This clone turned up a few times. The antigen remains unidentified. Amplification used 60 Vbeta primers and 13 Jbeta primers. Assay used: immunoSEQ multiplex PCR; TCRdb lists only in-frame clones, some missing. The table lists approximately 120,000 clones, 76% of them singletons. The sequence was obtained from a man aged 50 to 60 in good health and CMV-seronegative. The sequencing sample was made of PBMCs. The chain uses TRBV5-6 and TRBJ1-6, with 7 nucleotides matching TRBD1. The CDR3 here is CASSLQQGTPLHF. The CDR3 DNA reads as TGTGCCAGCAGCCTACAACAGGGGACGCCCCTCCACTTT.